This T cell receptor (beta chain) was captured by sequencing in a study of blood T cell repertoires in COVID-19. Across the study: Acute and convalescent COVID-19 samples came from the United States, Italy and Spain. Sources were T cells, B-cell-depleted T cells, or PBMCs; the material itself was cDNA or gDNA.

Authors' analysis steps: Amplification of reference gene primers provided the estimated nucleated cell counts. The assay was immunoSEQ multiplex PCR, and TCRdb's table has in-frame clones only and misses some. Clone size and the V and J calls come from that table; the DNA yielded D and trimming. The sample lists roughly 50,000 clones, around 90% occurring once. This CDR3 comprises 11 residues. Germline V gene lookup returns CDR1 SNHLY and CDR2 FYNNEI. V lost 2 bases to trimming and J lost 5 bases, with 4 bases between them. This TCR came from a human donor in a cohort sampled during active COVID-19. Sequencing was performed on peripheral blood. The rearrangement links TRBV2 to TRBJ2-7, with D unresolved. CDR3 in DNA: TGTGCCAGCAGTGAATATAACGAGCAGTACTTC. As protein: CASSEYNEQYF.